Shown below are 4 T cell receptor beta chains from a single sample sequenced in a study of T cells after yellow fever vaccination. Each CDR3 protein gets one entry after TCRdb re-called the 5' RACE reads with MiXCR. The table lists a few hundred thousand distinct CDR3 sequences, 6% to 8% of them singletons. This material consisted of PBMCs, taken 5 days after the yellow fever booster vaccination. The receptors were sampled from a man aged 25-45 years who received the YFV17D yellow fever vaccine.

The table lists this clonotype with many counts. J is TRBJ2-1 and V is TRBV6-2 or TRBV6-3; 10 nucleotides agree with TRBD2. V shed 6 bases and J 10 bases; nucleotides not matched to a gene: 12. CDR3 length: 15 residues. Germline V gene data show CDR1 as MNHEY and CDR2 as SVGEGT. CDR3 bases: TGTGCCAGCAGGCGGAGCCTGGGACTAGCGTTAGAGCAGTTCTTC. It specifies CASRRSLGLALEQFF.

This clonotype was found a few times. V usage is TRBV11-1 and J usage is TRBJ1-1; tentative D call: TRBD1 (5 bases). Trimming pared 3 bases from V and 0 bases from J, leaving 20 bases between. The germline V gene has CDR1 SGHAT and CDR2 FQDESV (reference sequence). The CDR3 extends over 18 amino acids. Written as DNA, the CDR3 is TGTGCCAGCAGCTTGGGGGGACTGACGGGCGGCTTGAACACTGAAGCTTTCTTT. Translating it yields CASSLGGLTGGLNTEAFF.

This clonotype occurred many times. V gene TRBV29-1 combines with J gene TRBJ1-1; TRBD1 agrees at 8 bases. Germline-derived CDR1 and CDR2 are SQVTM and ANQGSEA. This CDR3 contains 14 residues. V dropped 7 bases and J dropped 6; count of bases not matched to a gene: 13. CDR3: CSADRATPVAEAFF. In DNA, the CDR3 is TGCAGCGCGGACAGGGCCACACCGGTAGCTGAAGCTTTCTTT.

J is TRBJ1-4 and V is TRBV18; D might be TRBD1 (5 bases). The V gene lost 4 bases and the J gene lost 14 bases, with 17 bases spanning the gap. CDR1 and CDR2 from the germline V gene are KGHSH and LQKENI. The CDR3 spans 13 residues. CDR3 residues: CASSLSTERGLFF. The CDR3 region has the DNA TGTGCCAGCTCACTTTCGACCGAACGGGGCCTGTTTTTT.